The next 8 T cell receptor beta chains were all read from a single sample in a study of CD8+ T cells in alopecia areata. Sample treatment: oral pan-JAK inhibitor, 5-10 mg twice daily. RNA was isolated and reverse transcribed to cDNA, the sequencing template. Repertoires were generated with immunoSEQ multiplex PCR, while TCRdb's copy carries only in-frame clones and drops some. The repertoire has about 220,000 clones, about 50% of them found once; the top ten carry 1.6%. Sequenced material: CD4+ T cells sorted from blood, taken at week 4, from a patient treated with tofacitinib. The receptors originated from a human donor with alopecia areata.

The rearrangement joins TRBV4-3 to TRBJ1-2; D is unclear. V was pared by 0 bases and J by 3 bases, with 11 bases between. Germline assignment: CDR1 LGHNA and CDR2 YSLEER. This CDR3 comprises 15 residues. The chain's CDR3 is CASSQDGGFYYGYTF. CDR3 in DNA: TGCGCCAGCAGCCAAGATGGAGGATTTTACTATGGCTACACCTTC.

This clone has only a few counts. The V and J genes are TRBV5-1 and TRBJ1-4; D not certain. CDR1 and CDR2 (germline): SGHRS, YFSETQ. Trimming took 2 bases from V and 5 from J, leaving 10 bases between them. CDR3 length: 14 residues. The CDR3 coding sequence is TGCGCCAGCAGCTTCGGAAACAAGAATGAAAAACTGTTTTTT. Amino acid sequence: CASSFGNKNEKLFF.

The V gene is TRBV27, the J gene TRBJ2-2; D is ambiguous. The CDR3 has 13 residues. V was shortened by 2 bases and J by 5 bases, with 6 bases between the two germline ends. Per germline, CDR1 MNHEY and CDR2 SMNVEV (reference sequence). The CDR3 nucleotides are TGTGCCAGCAGTTTAGACTCTACCGGGGAGCTGTTTTTT. Amino acids: CASSLDSTGELFF.

V gene TRBV30 combines with J gene TRBJ2-3, with D possibly being TRBD1 (6 bases). The CDR3 runs to 16 residues. Germline CDR1 is GTSNPN and CDR2 is SVGIG (reference sequence). Trimming left V 0 bases short and J 1 base short, with 14 bases between. The CDR3 DNA follows: TGTGCCTGGAGTGTAAACCCCGGGACACGCACAGATACGCAGTATTTT. It codes for CAWSVNPGTRTDTQYF.

The chain joins TRBV7-2 to TRBJ1-1; D ambiguous. This CDR3 is 16 amino acids long. V lost 1 base and J 10 bases, leaving 22 bases between the germline ends. Germline V gives CDR1 SGHTA, CDR2 FQGNSA. CDR3 loop: CASSLDAIRTAGGAFF. CDR3 DNA sequence: TGTGCCAGCAGCTTAGATGCCATTCGAACTGCGGGCGGAGCTTTCTTT.

This clone was observed a handful of times. This sequence joins TRBV13 and TRBJ2-1; 7 bases fit TRBD2. J was trimmed by 3 bases and V by 5 bases; bases with no gene match: 7. The CDR3 runs to 15 residues. CDR1 is PRHDT, CDR2 FYEKMQ, per germline (reference sequence). CDR3 in DNA: TGTGCCAGCAGCCCACCGGGCGGGAGCTACAATGAGCAGTTCTTC. Residues: CASSPPGGSYNEQFF. The full variable domain, with the rest looked up from reference TRBV13 and TRBJ2-1, is AAGVIQSPRHLIKEKRETATLKCYPIPRHDTVYWYQQGPGQDPQFLISFYEKMQSDKGSIPDRFSAQQFSDYHSELNMSSLELGDSALYFCASSPPGGSYNEQFFGPGTRLTVL.

J is TRBJ2-3 and V is TRBV6-6; D call uncertain. The germline V gene has CDR1 MNHNY and CDR2 SVGAGI (reference sequence). Trimming cost V 5 bases and J 4 bases, with 7 bases left between them. The CDR3 has 12 amino acids. The CDR3 loop reads CASSGSADTQYF. In DNA form, the CDR3 reads TGTGCCAGCAGTGGGTCCGCAGATACGCAGTATTTT.

The table lists this clone with a few counts. The genes are TRBV25-1 and TRBJ2-3; 7 bases fit TRBD1. Germline trimming cut 1 base from V and 6 bases from J; bases unmatched to any gene: 10. Germline CDR1 and CDR2: MGHDK and SYGVNS. The CDR3 has 16 residues. CDR3 protein: CASSEWGRGYGDTQYF. In DNA, the CDR3 is TGTGCCAGCAGTGAATGGGGCAGGGGGTATGGGGATACGCAGTATTTT.